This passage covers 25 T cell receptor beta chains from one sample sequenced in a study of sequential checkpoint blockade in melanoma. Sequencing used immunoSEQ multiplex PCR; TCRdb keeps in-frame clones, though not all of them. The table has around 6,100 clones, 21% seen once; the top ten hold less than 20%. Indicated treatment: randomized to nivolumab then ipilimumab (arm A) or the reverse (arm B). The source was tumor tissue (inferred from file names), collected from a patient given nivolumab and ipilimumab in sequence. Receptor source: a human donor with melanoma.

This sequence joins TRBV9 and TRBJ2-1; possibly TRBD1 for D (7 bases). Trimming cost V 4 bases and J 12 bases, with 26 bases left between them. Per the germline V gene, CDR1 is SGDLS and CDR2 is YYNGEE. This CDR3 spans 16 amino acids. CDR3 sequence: CASSWAPGRGNRGQFF. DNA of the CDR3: TGTGCCAGCAGCTGGGCCCCGGGTCGGGGGAACAGGGGGCAGTTCTTC.

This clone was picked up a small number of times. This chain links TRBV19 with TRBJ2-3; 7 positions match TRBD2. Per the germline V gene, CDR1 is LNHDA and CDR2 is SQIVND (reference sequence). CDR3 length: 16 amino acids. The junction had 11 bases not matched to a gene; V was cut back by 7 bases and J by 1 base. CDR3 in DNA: TGTGCCAGTACTGATAGCGGGTATAAGGGCACAGATACGCAGTATTTT. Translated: CASTDSGYKGTDTQYF. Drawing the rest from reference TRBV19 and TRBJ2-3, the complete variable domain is DGGITQSPKYLFRKEGQNVTLSCEQNLNHDAMYWYRQDPGQGLRLIYYSQIVNDFQKGDIAEGYSVSREKKESFPLTVTSAQKNPTAFYLCASTDSGYKGTDTQYFGPGTRLTVL.

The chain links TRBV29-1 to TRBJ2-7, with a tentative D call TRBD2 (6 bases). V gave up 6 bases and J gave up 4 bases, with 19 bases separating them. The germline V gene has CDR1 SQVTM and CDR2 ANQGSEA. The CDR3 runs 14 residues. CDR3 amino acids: CSVARGDSSYEQYF. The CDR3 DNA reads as TGCAGCGTAGCTAGAGGGGACTCGTCGTACGAGCAGTACTTC.

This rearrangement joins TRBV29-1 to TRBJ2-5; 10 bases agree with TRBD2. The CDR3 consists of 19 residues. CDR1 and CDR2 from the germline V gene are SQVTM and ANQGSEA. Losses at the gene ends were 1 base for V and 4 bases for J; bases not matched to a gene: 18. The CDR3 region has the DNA TGCAGCGTTGAAGGTCCGGAGGGCCTAGCGGGAGCCAGTTTAGAGACCCAGTACTTC. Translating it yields CSVEGPEGLAGASLETQYF.

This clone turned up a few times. The CDR3 coding sequence is TGTGCCAGCAGTGACGGGTTCTCTGGGGCCAACGTCCTGACTTTC. This sequence encodes CASSDGFSGANVLTF. The chain carries TRBV9 and TRBJ2-6, with D unclear. Germline V lookup: CDR1 SGDLS, CDR2 YYNGEE. This CDR3 is built from 15 residues. The V and J ends lost 5 bases and 0 bases respectively, with 9 bases between them.

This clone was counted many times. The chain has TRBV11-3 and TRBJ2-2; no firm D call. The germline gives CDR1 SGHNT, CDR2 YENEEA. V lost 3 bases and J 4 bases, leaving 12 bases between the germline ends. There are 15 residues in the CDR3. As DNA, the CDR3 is TGTGCCAGCAGCTTTCCATCAGCCGGCACCGGGGAGCTGTTTTTT. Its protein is CASSFPSAGTGELFF.

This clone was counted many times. CDR3 bases: TGTGCCAGCAGCTTAGCCCTGATATGGAGGACGATCTCCTACAATGAGCAGTTCTTC. Translated: CASSLALIWRTISYNEQFF. This rearrangement joins TRBV7-6 to TRBJ2-1; possibly TRBD2 for D (5 bases). CDR3 length: 19 amino acids. Germline V CDR1 and CDR2: SGHVS, FNYEAQ. V was pared by 0 bases and J by 0 bases, with 18 bases between.

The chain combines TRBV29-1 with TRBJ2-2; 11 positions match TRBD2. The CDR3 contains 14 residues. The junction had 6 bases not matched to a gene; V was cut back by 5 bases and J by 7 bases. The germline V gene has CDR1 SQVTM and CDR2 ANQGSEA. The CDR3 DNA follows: TGCAGCGTTTCTAGCGGGAGGATTATCGGGGAGCTGTTTTTT. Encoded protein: CSVSSGRIIGELFF.

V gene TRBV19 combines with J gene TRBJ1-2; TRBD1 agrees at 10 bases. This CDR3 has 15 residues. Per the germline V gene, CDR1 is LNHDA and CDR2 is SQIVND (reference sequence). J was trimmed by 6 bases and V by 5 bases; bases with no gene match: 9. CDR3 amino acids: CASSADRGLADGYTF. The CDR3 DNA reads TGTGCCAGTAGTGCTGACAGGGGGCTTGCCGATGGCTACACCTTC.

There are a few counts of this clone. CDR3 in amino acids: CAWSRGGWQNIQYF. CDR3 coding DNA: TGTGCCTGGTCACGGGGGGGCTGGCAAAACATTCAGTACTTC. The rearrangement links TRBV30 to TRBJ2-4; 8 bases align to TRBD2. The V segment lost 5 bases and the J segment 5 bases; nucleotides outside the gene matches: 8. The CDR3 has 14 amino acids. Germline CDR1 GTSNPN, CDR2 SVGIG (reference sequence).

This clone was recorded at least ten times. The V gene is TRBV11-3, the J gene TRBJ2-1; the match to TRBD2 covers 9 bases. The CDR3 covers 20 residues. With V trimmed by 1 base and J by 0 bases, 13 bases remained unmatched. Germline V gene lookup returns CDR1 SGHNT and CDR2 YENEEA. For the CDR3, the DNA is TGTGCCAGCAGCTTAGGATACCATAGCGGGAGAATTTACTCCTACAATGAGCAGTTCTTC. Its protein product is CASSLGYHSGRIYSYNEQFF.

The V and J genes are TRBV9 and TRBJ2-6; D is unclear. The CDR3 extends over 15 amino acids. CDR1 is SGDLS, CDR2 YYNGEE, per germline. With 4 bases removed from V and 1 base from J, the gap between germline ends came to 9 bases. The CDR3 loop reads CASSPRDSGANVLTF. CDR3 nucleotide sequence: TGTGCCAGCAGCCCCCGTGATTCTGGGGCCAACGTCCTGACTTTC.

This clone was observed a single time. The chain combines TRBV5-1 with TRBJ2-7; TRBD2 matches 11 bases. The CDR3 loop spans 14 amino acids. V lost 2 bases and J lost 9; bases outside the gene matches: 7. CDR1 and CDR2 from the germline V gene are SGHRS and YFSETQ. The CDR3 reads CASSFVTSGSWQYF. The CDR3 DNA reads TGCGCCAGCAGCTTTGTCACTAGCGGGAGTTGGCAGTACTTC.

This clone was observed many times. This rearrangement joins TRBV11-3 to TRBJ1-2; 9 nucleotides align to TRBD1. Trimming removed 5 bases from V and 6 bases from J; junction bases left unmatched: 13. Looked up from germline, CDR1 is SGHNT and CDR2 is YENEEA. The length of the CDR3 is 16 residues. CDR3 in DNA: TGTGCCAGCAGCCTTGGTGGGACAGGGACGGTTCATGGCTACACCTTC. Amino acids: CASSLGGTGTVHGYTF. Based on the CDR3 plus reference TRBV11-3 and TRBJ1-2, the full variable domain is EAGVVQSPRYKIIEKKQPVAFWCNPISGHNTLYWYLQNLGQGPELLIRYENEEAVDDSQLPKDRFSAERLKGVDSTLKIQPAELGDSAVYLCASSLGGTGTVHGYTFGSGTRLTVV.

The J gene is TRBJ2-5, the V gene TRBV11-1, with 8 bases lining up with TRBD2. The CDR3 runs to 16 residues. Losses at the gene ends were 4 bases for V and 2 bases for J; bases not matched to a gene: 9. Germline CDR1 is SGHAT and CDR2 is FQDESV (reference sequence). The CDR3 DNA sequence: TGTGCCAGCAGCTCGAGCGGCGCGGGGGGTCAAGAGACCCAGTACTTC. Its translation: CASSSSGAGGQETQYF.

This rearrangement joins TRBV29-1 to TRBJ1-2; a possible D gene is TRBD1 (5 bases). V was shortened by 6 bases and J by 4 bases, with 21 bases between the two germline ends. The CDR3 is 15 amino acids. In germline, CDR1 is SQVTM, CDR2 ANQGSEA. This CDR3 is CSVTKPGPHAYGYTF. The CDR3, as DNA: TGCAGCGTAACCAAACCGGGGCCGCACGCCTATGGCTACACCTTC.

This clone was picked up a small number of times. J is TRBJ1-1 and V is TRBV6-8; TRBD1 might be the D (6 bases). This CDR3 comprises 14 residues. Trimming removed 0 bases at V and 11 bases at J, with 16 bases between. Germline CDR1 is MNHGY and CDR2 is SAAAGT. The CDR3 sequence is CASSYSMGGEKAFF. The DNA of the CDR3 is TGTGCCAGCAGTTACTCTATGGGGGGCGAGAAGGCTTTCTTT.

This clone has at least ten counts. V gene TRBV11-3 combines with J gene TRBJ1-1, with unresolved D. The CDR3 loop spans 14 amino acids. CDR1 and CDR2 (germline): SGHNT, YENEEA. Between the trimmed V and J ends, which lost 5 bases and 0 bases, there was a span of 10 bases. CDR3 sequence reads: CASSPQRVNTEAFF. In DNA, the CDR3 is TGTGCCAGCAGCCCCCAGAGGGTGAACACTGAAGCTTTCTTT.

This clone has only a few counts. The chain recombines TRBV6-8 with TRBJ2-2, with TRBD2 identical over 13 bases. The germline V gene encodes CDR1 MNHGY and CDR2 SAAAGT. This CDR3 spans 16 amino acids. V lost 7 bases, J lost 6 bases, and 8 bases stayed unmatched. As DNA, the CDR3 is TGTGCCAGCACCTCACCGGGACTAGCGGGATCCGGGGAGCTGTTTTTT. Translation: CASTSPGLAGSGELFF.

The CDR3 here is CASSYGGTYHNEQFF. The CDR3 nucleotides are TGTGCCAGCAGCTACGGCGGGACCTACCACAATGAGCAGTTCTTC. This rearrangement joins TRBV14 to TRBJ2-1, with D possibly matching TRBD2 (6 bases). Germline V gene data show CDR1 as SGHDN and CDR2 as FVKESK. This CDR3 spans 15 amino acids. Trimming took 5 bases from V and 5 from J, leaving 16 bases between them.

The CDR3 DNA reads as TGTGCCAGTAGTATAGCCGGGCTTTTCGGTGTACCAGGAGAGACCCAGTACTTC. Translated, it gives CASSIAGLFGVPGETQYF. The rearrangement uses TRBV19 and TRBJ2-5; unclear D gene. This CDR3 has 18 residues. Germline-derived CDR1 and CDR2 are LNHDA and SQIVND (reference sequence). V shed 1 base and J shed 4 bases, with 22 bases lying between them.

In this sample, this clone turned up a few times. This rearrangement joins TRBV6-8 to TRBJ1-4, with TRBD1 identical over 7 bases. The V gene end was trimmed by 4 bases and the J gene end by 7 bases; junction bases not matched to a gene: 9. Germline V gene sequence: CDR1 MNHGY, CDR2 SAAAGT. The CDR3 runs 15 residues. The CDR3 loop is CASSSHGTDGEKLFF. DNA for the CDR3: TGTGCCAGCAGTTCCCACGGGACAGACGGTGAAAAACTGTTTTTT.

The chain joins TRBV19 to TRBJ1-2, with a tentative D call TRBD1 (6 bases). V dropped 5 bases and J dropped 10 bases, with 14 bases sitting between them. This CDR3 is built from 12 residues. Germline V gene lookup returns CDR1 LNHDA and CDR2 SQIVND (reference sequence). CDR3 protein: CASSPGTLDYTF. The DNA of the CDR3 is TGTGCCAGTAGTCCGGGGACACTAGACTACACCTTC.

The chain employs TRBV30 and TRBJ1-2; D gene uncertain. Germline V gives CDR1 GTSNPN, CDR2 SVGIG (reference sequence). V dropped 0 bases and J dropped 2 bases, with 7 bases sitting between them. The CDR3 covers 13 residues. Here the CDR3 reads CAWSVGQNYGYTF. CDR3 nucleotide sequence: TGTGCCTGGAGTGTAGGGCAGAACTATGGCTACACCTTC.

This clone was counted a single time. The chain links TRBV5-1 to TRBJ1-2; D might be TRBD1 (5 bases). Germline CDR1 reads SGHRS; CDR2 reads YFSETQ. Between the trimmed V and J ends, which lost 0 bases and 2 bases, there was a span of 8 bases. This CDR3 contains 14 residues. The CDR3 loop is CASSLGGLNYGYTF. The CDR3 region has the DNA TGCGCCAGCAGCTTGGGGGGCCTAAACTATGGCTACACCTTC.